The source of this TCR beta chain is a study of blood T cell repertoires in COVID-19. Across the whole study: The United States, Italy and Spain were the sources of the acute and convalescent COVID-19 samples.

In the source study's methods: Nucleated cell number was recorded as an estimate derived from reference gene primer amplification. The method was immunoSEQ multiplex PCR; TCRdb's version includes in-frame clones alone and lacks a portion of them. The DNA gave D and trimming, while V, J and clone size come from that table. The sample yields hundreds of thousands of clones, nearly 90% seen once. The count of this clone is one. The source material was peripheral blood. This clonotype was sampled from a man younger than 30 with active or convalescent COVID-19.

CDR3 residues: CASSLGGGRGNTEAFF. The DNA of the CDR3 is TGTGCCAGCAGCTTAGGCGGCGGCAGGGGCAACACTGAAGCTTTCTTT. The chain combines TRBV7-9 with TRBJ1-1; TRBD1 might be the D (6 bases). Trimming removed 1 base from V and 2 bases from J, with 14 bases in between. The germline V gene encodes CDR1 SEHNR and CDR2 FQNEAQ (reference sequence). This CDR3 is built from 16 residues.